These 26 T cell receptor beta chains were sequenced from one sample in a study of T cell responses to AZD1222 COVID-19 vaccine. Sequenced by immunoSEQ multiplex PCR; TCRdb stores in-frame clones only, minus some. Of about 180,000 clones detected, approximately 90% appear once; the ten largest clones hold roughly 2.5%. The sample consisted of peripheral blood, taken on day 0 of AZD1222 vaccination. The receptors originated from an adult in good health.

The gene calls are TRBV12-3 or TRBV12-4 and TRBJ2-3; D is perhaps TRBD2 (5 bases). The CDR3 loop spans 12 amino acids. V lost 5 bases and J 7 bases, leaving 10 bases between the germline ends. CDR3 nucleotide sequence: TGTGCCAGCAGTCCCGGACTTAATACGCAGTATTTT. Amino acids: CASSPGLNTQYF.

This chain uses TRBV7-9 with TRBJ1-1, with a weak D call TRBD1 (5 bases). CDR1 is SEHNR, CDR2 FQNEAQ, per germline (reference sequence). V was pared by 5 bases and J by 5 bases, with 18 bases between. This CDR3 has 15 residues. The CDR3 nucleotides are TGTGCCAGCAGCCGGGACCTAGGGACGGGGACTGAAGCTTTCTTT. Translating it yields CASSRDLGTGTEAFF. Based on the CDR3 plus reference TRBV7-9 and TRBJ1-1, the full variable domain is DTGVSQNPRHKITKRGQNVTFRCDPISEHNRLYWYRQTLGQGPEFLTYFQNEAQLEKSRLLSDRFSAERPKGSFSTLEIQRTEQGDSAMYLCASSRDLGTGTEAFFGQGTRLTVV.

V usage is TRBV28 and J usage is TRBJ1-1; D is possibly TRBD1 (6 bases). Looked up from germline, CDR1 is MDHEN and CDR2 is SYDVKM. This CDR3 is 14 amino acids long. Between the trimmed V and J ends, which lost 5 bases and 4 bases, there was a span of 14 bases. The CDR3 reads CASSHRTVSTEAFF. In DNA, the CDR3 is TGTGCCAGCAGTCACAGGACAGTCAGCACTGAAGCTTTCTTT.

J is TRBJ2-7 and V is TRBV11-2; no definite D call. V shed 2 bases and J shed 3 bases, with 11 bases lying between them. The CDR3 covers 14 residues. From germline, CDR1 is SGHAT and CDR2 FQNNGV. The CDR3 here is CASSLILEGYEQYF. In DNA, the CDR3 is TGTGCCAGCAGCTTAATTCTGGAAGGCTACGAGCAGTACTTC. The full variable domain, with the rest looked up from reference TRBV11-2 and TRBJ2-7, is EAGVAQSPRYKIIEKRQSVAFWCNPISGHATLYWYQQILGQGPKLLIQFQNNGVVDDSQLPKDRFSAERLKGVDSTLKIQPAKLEDSAVYLCASSLILEGYEQYFGPGTRLTVT.

DNA for the CDR3: TGTGCCATCAAAGAGGAGGGGGCGCGTTATGGCTACACCTTC. Its protein is CAIKEEGARYGYTF. This chain connects TRBV10-3 to TRBJ1-2; 7 nucleotides align to TRBD1. The CDR3 contains 14 residues. CDR1 is ENHRY and CDR2 is SYGVKD in the germline V gene. Unmatched junction bases numbered 10, after V lost 7 bases and J lost 5 bases.

The chain uses TRBV5-1 and TRBJ2-2; a weak D match, TRBD2 (6 bases). Germline assignment: CDR1 SGHRS and CDR2 YFSETQ. CDR3 length equals 15 residues. V lost 0 bases, J lost 3 bases, and 9 bases lay in between. CDR3 loop: CASSLATGDTGELFF. CDR3 DNA sequence: TGCGCCAGCAGCTTGGCGACGGGAGACACCGGGGAGCTGTTTTTT.

Remarks on this clone: In the same sample, other DNA sequences code for this CDR3. The chain has TRBV10-2 and TRBJ2-1; maybe TRBD1 (6 bases). The CDR3 runs to 14 residues. The V gene lost 0 bases and the J gene lost 3 bases, with 6 bases spanning the gap. Germline V gene data show CDR1 as WSHSY and CDR2 as SAAADI. This chain's CDR3 is CASSESTGYNEQFF. The CDR3 bases are TGCGCCAGCAGTGAGTCGACAGGCTACAATGAGCAGTTCTTC.

The chain uses TRBV7-6 and TRBJ2-3; no clear D gene. There are 13 residues in the CDR3. Germline lookup yields CDR1 SGHVS and CDR2 FNYEAQ. V lost 3 bases and J lost 7, with 11 bases in between. This chain's CDR3 is CASSLANTNTQYF. In DNA, the CDR3 is TGTGCCAGCAGCTTGGCAAACACGAATACGCAGTATTTT.

The rearrangement joins TRBV25-1 to TRBJ2-2; TRBD1 aligns across 7 bases. The length of the CDR3 is 15 residues. Trimming removed 6 bases from V and 0 bases from J; junction bases left unmatched: 4. Germline V gives CDR1 MGHDK, CDR2 SYGVNS. This chain's CDR3 is CASRRQGSNTGELFF. The CDR3, as DNA: TGTGCCAGCAGAAGACAGGGATCGAACACCGGGGAGCTGTTTTTT.

This chain connects TRBV5-1 to TRBJ2-7; D is undetermined. Germline CDR1 is SGHRS and CDR2 is YFSETQ. The CDR3 is 15 residues long. Trimming took 2 bases from V and 2 from J, leaving 14 bases between them. The CDR3 loop is CASSFGSVDPYEQYF. CDR3 DNA sequence: TGCGCCAGCAGCTTTGGGTCCGTCGACCCCTACGAGCAGTACTTC.

The V and J genes are TRBV12-5 and TRBJ2-3, with no clear D. The CDR3 extends over 15 amino acids. V lost 1 base and J 0 bases, leaving 8 bases between the germline ends. The germline gives CDR1 LGHNT, CDR2 FRNRAP. CDR3 loop: CASGLGIRSTDTQYF. Written as DNA, the CDR3 is TGTGCTAGTGGTTTGGGCATTAGGAGCACAGATACGCAGTATTTT.

The rearrangement links TRBV7-9 to TRBJ2-7, with 9 bases lining up with TRBD2. The CDR3 sequence is 15 residues long. The trim removed 1 base at V and 5 bases at J, leaving 6 bases unmatched. The V gene's germline CDR1 is SEHNR and CDR2 FQNEAQ (reference sequence). The CDR3 nucleotides are TGTGCCAGCAGCTTAGTCGTTGCGGGAGGGGACGAGCAGTACTTC. It yields the protein CASSLVVAGGDEQYF.

This chain uses TRBV2 with TRBJ2-7; a weak D match, TRBD2 (6 bases). The length of the CDR3 is 16 residues. Germline V lookup: CDR1 SNHLY, CDR2 FYNNEI. The ends were cut back, 4 bases at V and 0 bases at J, with 16 bases in the middle. DNA for the CDR3: TGTGCCAGCAGTGCTGAGAGCGGGCCGTTCTCCTACGAGCAGTACTTC. It is translated as CASSAESGPFSYEQYF.

V and J are TRBV29-1 and TRBJ2-1; TRBD2 agrees at 8 bases. The CDR3 loop spans 16 amino acids. V lost 3 bases, J lost 2 bases, and 9 bases stayed unmatched. Germline CDR1 is SQVTM and CDR2 is ANQGSEA. CDR3 protein: CSVDGLDSGAYNEQFF. CDR3 DNA: TGCAGCGTTGATGGGCTAGATAGCGGGGCCTACAATGAGCAGTTCTTC.

The chain has TRBV12-3 or TRBV12-4 and TRBJ1-1; D remains unclear. Trimming removed 5 bases from V and 5 bases from J, with 12 bases in between. The CDR3 runs to 13 residues. CDR3 protein: CASSRSGVTEAFF. Here the CDR3 DNA reads TGTGCCAGCAGTCGCTCGGGAGTGACTGAAGCTTTCTTT.

This chain links TRBV5-1 with TRBJ2-3; D is ambiguous. V shed 5 bases and J shed 3 bases, with 10 bases lying between them. Germline CDR1 reads SGHRS; CDR2 reads YFSETQ. CDR3 length: 13 amino acids. The CDR3 nucleotides are TGCGCCAGCAGTGTCCTAGAGACAGATACGCAGTATTTT. Its protein is CASSVLETDTQYF. The full variable domain, completed using reference TRBV5-1 and TRBJ2-3, is KAGVTQTPRYLIKTRGQQVTLSCSPISGHRSVSWYQQTPGQGLQFLFEYFSETQRNKGNFPGRFSGRQFSNSRSEMNVSTLELGDSALYLCASSVLETDTQYFGPGTRLTVL.

The DNA of the CDR3 is TGTGCCAGCAGTTACGCGCTAGCGGGGGAGATGAGTGAGCAGTTCTTC. As protein: CASSYALAGEMSEQFF. The chain carries TRBV6-5 and TRBJ2-1, with 10 bases matching TRBD2. Germline-derived CDR1 and CDR2 are MNHEY and SVGAGI. This CDR3 spans 16 amino acids. V gave up 2 bases and J gave up 9 bases; unmatched junction bases: 10.

This clone was detected only a few times. This chain uses TRBV5-1 with TRBJ2-7; D is uncertain. Trimming took 0 bases from V and 3 from J, leaving 10 bases between them. The CDR3 is 14 amino acids. The germline CDR1 and CDR2 sequences are SGHRS and YFSETQ. CDR3 sequence: CASSLDRALYEQYF. The CDR3 DNA follows: TGCGCCAGCAGCTTGGACCGGGCTCTCTACGAGCAGTACTTC. The entire variable domain, with the rest obtained from reference TRBV5-1 and TRBJ2-7, is as follows: KAGVTQTPRYLIKTRGQQVTLSCSPISGHRSVSWYQQTPGQGLQFLFEYFSETQRNKGNFPGRFSGRQFSNSRSEMNVSTLELGDSALYLCASSLDRALYEQYFGPGTRLTVT.

J is TRBJ1-5 and V is TRBV2; a possible D gene is TRBD1 (5 bases). Trimming took 7 bases from V and 3 from J, leaving 13 bases between them. The CDR3 contains 14 residues. The germline V gene encodes CDR1 SNHLY and CDR2 FYNNEI. In DNA, the CDR3 is TGTGCCAGCAAAGACGTCAGGGACAATCAGCCCCAGCATTTT. It encodes CASKDVRDNQPQHF.

This chain connects TRBV6-5 to TRBJ1-5; 12 bases map to TRBD1. The CDR3 runs to 14 residues. Per germline, CDR1 MNHEY and CDR2 SVGAGI. J was trimmed by 6 bases and V by 8 bases; bases with no gene match: 5. This CDR3 reads CASAGTGGFQPQHF. Here the CDR3 DNA reads TGTGCCAGCGCCGGGACAGGGGGCTTTCAGCCCCAGCATTTT.

The V gene is TRBV18, the J gene TRBJ2-2; D may be TRBD2 (6 bases). Germline assignment: CDR1 KGHSH and CDR2 LQKENI. The CDR3 covers 13 residues. Trimming stripped 3 bases from V and 6 bases from J, with 8 bases between. The CDR3 coding sequence is TGTGCCAGCTCACCGCCGGGGGCCGGGGAGCTGTTTTTT. Protein: CASSPPGAGELFF. The variable domain in full, with the rest retrieved from reference TRBV18 and TRBJ2-2, is NAGVMQNPRHLVRRRGQEARLRCSPMKGHSHVYWYRQLPEEGLKFMVYLQKENIIDESGMPKERFSAEFPKEGPSILRIQQVVRGDSAAYFCASSPPGAGELFFGEGSRLTVL.

This chain uses TRBV30 with TRBJ1-1; D might be TRBD1 (5 bases). This CDR3 is built from 12 residues. Looked up from germline, CDR1 is GTSNPN and CDR2 is SVGIG (reference sequence). V lost 0 bases and J lost 6, with 8 bases in between. CDR3 nucleotides: TGTGCCTGGAGTGTTTGGGGCTCTGAAGCTTTCTTT. This gives the protein CAWSVWGSEAFF.

In this sample, this clone turned up once. V gene TRBV11-2 combines with J gene TRBJ1-6, with 8 bases lining up with TRBD1. V was clipped by 6 bases and J by 7 bases; unmatched bases: 5. There are 14 residues in the CDR3. Germline V lookup: CDR1 SGHAT, CDR2 FQNNGV. The CDR3 bases are TGTGCCAGCAGGACTACAGGGGGAAATTCACCCCTCCACTTT. Translation gives CASRTTGGNSPLHF.

The CDR3 reads CATSRGAPKGNQPQHF. In nucleotides, the CDR3 is TGTGCCACCAGCAGGGGGGCCCCAAAGGGCAATCAGCCCCAGCATTTT. The gene calls are TRBV15 and TRBJ1-5; maybe TRBD1 (6 bases). Trimming removed 3 bases at V and 2 bases at J, with 14 bases between. CDR1 and CDR2 (germline): LNHNV, YYDKDF (reference sequence). The CDR3 extends over 16 amino acids.

The chain joins TRBV18 to TRBJ1-3, with a weak D call TRBD1 (5 bases). V was shortened by 3 bases and J by 2 bases, with 11 bases between the two germline ends. The germline V gene encodes CDR1 KGHSH and CDR2 LQKENI. The CDR3 is made up of 15 amino acids. In nucleotides, the CDR3 is TGTGCCAGCTCACCCGGGACTATGGCTGGAAACACCATATATTTT. Its translation: CASSPGTMAGNTIYF.

This chain uses TRBV2 with TRBJ2-3; D ambiguous. Between the trimmed V and J ends, which lost 1 base and 2 bases, there was a span of 10 bases. The CDR3 has 15 residues. Germline values: CDR1 SNHLY, CDR2 FYNNEI. The CDR3 sequence is CASSEEATNTDTQYF. For the CDR3, the DNA is TGTGCCAGCAGTGAAGAGGCTACCAACACAGATACGCAGTATTTT.